The rows below give T cell receptor beta chains drawn from one sample of a study of post-analysis software for immune sequencing data. TCRdb recomputed calls from the PCR reads with MiXCR, one row per CDR3 protein. The repertoire holds 750,000 to 950,000 distinct CDR3 sequences, with roughly 50% as singletons. The sequenced material came from blood. These receptors all stem from a girl under 18 with multiple sclerosis. CDR3s include the opening cysteine and the closing phenylalanine or tryptophan. Each record gives: J gene, V gene, D gene, clone size, CDR3 protein, CDR3 DNA. A D gene is named only where the DNA matches it firmly. The listing skips clone size in some rows; elsewhere it reads once, few, many or a size class.

j_call: TRBJ1-5
v_call: TRBV5-1
d_call: -
clone_size: -
cdr3_aa: CASSFTGSGQPQHF
cdr3_nt: TGCGCCAGCAGCTTTACAGGGTCAGGTCAGCCCCAGCATTTT

j_call: TRBJ2-1
v_call: TRBV7-3
d_call: TRBD2
clone_size: -
cdr3_aa: CASSFKRGPYNEQFF
cdr3_nt: TGTGCCAGCAGCTTCAAGCGGGGGCCTTACAATGAGCAGTTCTTC

j_call: TRBJ2-7
v_call: TRBV27
d_call: TRBD1
clone_size: -
cdr3_aa: CASSGTRQGAYEQYF
cdr3_nt: TGTGCCAGCAGTGGAACGCGACAGGGCGCCTACGAGCAGTACTTC

j_call: TRBJ1-2
v_call: TRBV12-3/TRBV12-4
d_call: -
clone_size: -
cdr3_aa: CASSPVGGSHYGYTF
cdr3_nt: TGTGCCAGCAGCCCGGTAGGGGGTTCTCACTATGGCTACACCTTC

j_call: TRBJ1-2
v_call: TRBV12-3/TRBV12-4
d_call: -
clone_size: -
cdr3_aa: CVSRTREMWGRYGYTF
cdr3_nt: TGTGTCAGCCGTACCCGAGAGATGTGGGGGAGATATGGCTACACCTTC

j_call: TRBJ1-2
v_call: TRBV21-1
d_call: -
clone_size: -
cdr3_aa: CASSRGPYRAPVDGYTF
cdr3_nt: TGTGCCAGCAGCAGGGGACCCTACAGGGCTCCTGTGGATGGCTACACCTTC

j_call: TRBJ2-7
v_call: TRBV18
d_call: TRBD2
clone_size: few
cdr3_aa: CASSPKTSGGSYEQYF
cdr3_nt: TGTGCCAGCTCACCGAAGACTAGCGGGGGTTCCTACGAGCAGTACTTC

j_call: TRBJ1-5
v_call: TRBV12-3/TRBV12-4
d_call: -
clone_size: -
cdr3_aa: CASSLKQVFSNQPQHF
cdr3_nt: TGTGCCAGCAGTCTGAAACAGGTCTTTAGCAATCAGCCCCAGCATTTT

j_call: TRBJ2-1
v_call: TRBV29-1
d_call: TRBD2
clone_size: few
cdr3_aa: CSASRLAGAEQFF
cdr3_nt: TGCAGCGCTAGTAGACTAGCGGGAGCTGAGCAGTTCTTC

j_call: TRBJ2-3
v_call: TRBV5-1
d_call: -
clone_size: -
cdr3_aa: CASSLGSSHTQYF
cdr3_nt: TGCGCCAGCAGCTTGGGATCTTCTCATACGCAGTATTTT

j_call: TRBJ2-4
v_call: TRBV7-9
d_call: -
clone_size: -
cdr3_aa: CASSLPINIQYF
cdr3_nt: TGTGCCAGCAGCTTACCTATAAACATTCAGTACTTC

j_call: TRBJ1-4
v_call: TRBV25-1
d_call: -
clone_size: once
cdr3_aa: CASRSRGAHTNEKLFF
cdr3_nt: TGTGCCAGCAGATCCCGAGGGGCGCACACTAATGAAAAACTGTTTTTT

j_call: TRBJ2-1
v_call: TRBV7-2
d_call: -
clone_size: -
cdr3_aa: CASSPYSLRDNEQFF
cdr3_nt: TGTGCCAGCAGCCCCTACAGTCTTCGGGACAATGAGCAGTTCTTC

j_call: TRBJ2-7
v_call: TRBV20-1
d_call: TRBD1
clone_size: -
cdr3_aa: CSARTGRREQYF
cdr3_nt: TGCAGTGCTCGGACAGGGCGGAGGGAGCAGTACTTC

j_call: TRBJ2-1
v_call: TRBV20-1
d_call: -
clone_size: once
cdr3_aa: CSARDRRDKPYNEQFF
cdr3_nt: TGCAGTGCTAGAGATAGGAGGGATAAGCCCTACAATGAGCAGTTCTTC

j_call: TRBJ2-7
v_call: TRBV12-3/TRBV12-4
d_call: -
clone_size: -
cdr3_aa: CASSQRDKGYEQYF
cdr3_nt: TGTGCCAGCAGTCAACGGGACAAGGGGTACGAGCAGTACTTC

j_call: TRBJ1-1
v_call: TRBV5-1
d_call: -
clone_size: -
cdr3_aa: CASSSDRTLNTEAFF
cdr3_nt: TGCGCCAGCAGCTCAGACAGGACTTTGAACACTGAAGCTTTCTTT

j_call: TRBJ2-3
v_call: TRBV2
d_call: -
clone_size: -
cdr3_aa: CTSSDPRPFTDTQYF
cdr3_nt: TGTACCAGCAGTGACCCCCGACCGTTCACAGATACGCAGTATTTT

j_call: TRBJ2-7
v_call: TRBV6-6
d_call: TRBD1
clone_size: -
cdr3_aa: CASRTGATVRYEQYF
cdr3_nt: TGTGCCAGCAGGACAGGGGCTACGGTTCGCTACGAGCAGTACTTC

j_call: TRBJ2-1
v_call: TRBV5-1
d_call: TRBD1
clone_size: -
cdr3_aa: CASSPDRGTRNEQFF
cdr3_nt: TGCGCCAGCAGCCCGGACAGGGGCACTCGCAATGAGCAGTTCTTC

j_call: TRBJ2-7
v_call: TRBV12-3/TRBV12-4
d_call: -
clone_size: few
cdr3_aa: CASSKRGSLSTEQYF
cdr3_nt: TGTGCCAGCAGCAAAAGGGGGTCCCTCTCCACCGAGCAGTACTTC

j_call: TRBJ2-7
v_call: TRBV29-1
d_call: -
clone_size: few
cdr3_aa: CSVVMQGPYEQYF
cdr3_nt: TGCAGCGTTGTGATGCAGGGCCCCTACGAGCAGTACTTC

j_call: TRBJ2-1
v_call: TRBV9
d_call: -
clone_size: few
cdr3_aa: CASSVATSSYNEQFF
cdr3_nt: TGTGCCAGCAGCGTTGCCACCAGCTCCTACAATGAGCAGTTCTTC

j_call: TRBJ2-1
v_call: TRBV27
d_call: -
clone_size: few
cdr3_aa: CAVLMGGSNNEQFF
cdr3_nt: TGTGCCGTGCTCATGGGCGGGTCCAACAATGAGCAGTTCTTC

j_call: TRBJ2-1
v_call: TRBV20-1
d_call: TRBD2
clone_size: -
cdr3_aa: CSASRTSGSENEQFF
cdr3_nt: TGCAGTGCTTCCCGGACTAGCGGGAGCGAAAATGAGCAGTTCTTC

j_call: TRBJ1-5
v_call: TRBV2
d_call: -
clone_size: -
cdr3_aa: CASNQGSSNHPQHF
cdr3_nt: TGTGCCAGCAACCAGGGGAGTAGCAATCATCCCCAGCATTTT

j_call: TRBJ2-1
v_call: TRBV7-2
d_call: -
clone_size: -
cdr3_aa: CASSFRARNNEQFF
cdr3_nt: TGTGCCAGCAGCTTCCGGGCCCGGAATAATGAGCAGTTCTTC

j_call: TRBJ1-2
v_call: TRBV7-9
d_call: TRBD1
clone_size: -
cdr3_aa: CASSLWGTGGADGYTF
cdr3_nt: TGTGCCAGCAGCTTATGGGGGACAGGGGGCGCCGATGGCTACACCTTC